This T cell receptor beta chain originates from a study of blood T cells in healthy people across ages. Germline assignment: CDR1 LGHNA and CDR2 YNFKEQ. The length of the CDR3 is 20 amino acids, counting both ends. Combining a sample-barcoded 5' primer with a J-beta primer mix, a second PCR ran for roughly 6 to 12 cycles. Each cDNA was tagged by a template-switch adaptor containing 12 random nucleotides. TCRdb ran MiXCR on the 5' RACE reads and lists one entry per CDR3 protein. This sample carries about 1.4 million distinct CDR3 sequences, approximately 59% of them seen once, and the ten largest clones take 5% to 7%. The donors, all healthy, were Caucasians living in Russia, aged 6 to 90. Comments on this clonotype: Its antigen is not known. The DNA is left out, because the CDR3 cannot be placed on it with certainty; the CDR3 is given as TCRdb lists it.

Study-wide points: Fewer expanded clones and more diversity marked long-lived versus aged donors.

This chain connects TRBV4-2 to TRBJ2-2; no DNA check was done on the table's D call, TRBD2. Sequencing used blood. This TCR was recovered from a man younger than 30 in good health. The CDR3 loop is CASSQLAEQFFGSDTGELFF.